The present T cell receptor beta chain was sequenced within a study of T cell responses to AZD1222 COVID-19 vaccine (TCRdb year 2021). Regarding the study in general: Because spike-specific TCR depth and breadth did not differ between the two schedules, AZD1222 recipients who got a second dose at roughly 4 weeks were pooled with those who got a second dose at roughly 12 weeks. A total of 233 trial participants underwent TCR sequencing, of whom approximately 200 had received two doses of AZD1222 and roughly 26 had received two doses of the MenACWY control vaccine. Trial participants were enrolled into age subgroups of 18-55, 56-69 and 70-plus years, which contained approximately 150, 30 and 60 TCR-sequenced participants, respectively.

The time point label for this specimen denotes: baseline before first vaccination. The vaccinee samples were drawn from two UK trials, COV001 and COV002, one of which was a single-blind randomized controlled phase 2/3 trial testing AZD1222 (ChAdOx1 nCoV-19) in healthy adults. For TCRbeta chain sequencing, PBMC samples from trial participants were taken at day 0 and at day 28 after the second dose. Beyond this particular receptor, the publication reports: Conclusions about previously exposed vaccinees are limited, since just five or six AZD1222 recipients were seropositive for SARS-CoV-2 at baseline. Reportedly, almost half of the unique spike-specific TCRs recognized epitopes lying outside the regions that are mutated in the B.1.351 and B.1.1.7 variants. Participants were mostly white British and included more females than males, and it was suggested by the authors that clonal diversity may have been underestimated. In the small 56-69-year group, the increase in depth fell short of significance, most likely because of low power. Because no day 14 peak-response samples were available, the repertoires could be characterized only after the peak T cell response. A significant rise in spike-specific TCR breadth and depth was observed after two AZD1222 doses relative to day 0 and relative to MenACWY recipients. CD4 TCRs associated with the vaccine covered the entire spike protein, and the dominant responses were in regions 160-218 and 743-854.

This clone has a single count. The target of this receptor is not known. No quality values exist for individual bases; no much larger clone is one base distant. CDR1 and CDR2 are read off the germline V gene (reference sequence) as LNHDA and SQIVND. V and J are truncated by 6 bases and 5 bases respectively, leaving an intervening sequence of 16 bases. Including cysteine and phenylalanine, the CDR3 has 14 amino acids. Only the CDR3 DNA is retained, 42 bases long and in frame from the first base. The CDR3 regions of human TCRbeta chains were subjected to immunosequencing. In the source study's methods: TCRs in the repertoires were matched against a reference library of SARS-CoV-2-specific TCRs that had been generated with the MIRA antigen-specificity platform. Breadth was defined as the fraction of unique TCRs that were SARS-CoV-2-associated. Depth was defined as the fraction of total T cells that were SARS-CoV-2-associated. Each spike-specific TCR was assigned to its reactive spike region and to a CD4 or CD8 class using the MIRA data. Log10-transformed breadth and depth values were compared by one-way ANOVA with Sidak's multiple comparisons tests. Not all clones reach the TCRdb copy of this immuneACCESS table, which keeps in-frame sequences only. Checked studies attribute under half of the gap to unresolved V genes and leave the rest unexplained. Clone size and V and J calls were adopted from that table, with D and trimming inferred from the DNA. This sample lists more than 85,000 clones; 88% were detected once. Clones ranked in the top ten supply approximately 19% of the sample.

The starting material was peripheral blood, obtained on day 0 of AZD1222 vaccination. The rearrangement combines TRBV19 with TRBJ2-5; the D gene assignment is ambiguous. The clonotype originates from an adult in good health. The CDR3 in this case is CASRTDGPGETQYF. The DNA is as follows: TGTGCCAGTAGAACCGATGGGCCGGGCGAGACCCAGTACTTC.